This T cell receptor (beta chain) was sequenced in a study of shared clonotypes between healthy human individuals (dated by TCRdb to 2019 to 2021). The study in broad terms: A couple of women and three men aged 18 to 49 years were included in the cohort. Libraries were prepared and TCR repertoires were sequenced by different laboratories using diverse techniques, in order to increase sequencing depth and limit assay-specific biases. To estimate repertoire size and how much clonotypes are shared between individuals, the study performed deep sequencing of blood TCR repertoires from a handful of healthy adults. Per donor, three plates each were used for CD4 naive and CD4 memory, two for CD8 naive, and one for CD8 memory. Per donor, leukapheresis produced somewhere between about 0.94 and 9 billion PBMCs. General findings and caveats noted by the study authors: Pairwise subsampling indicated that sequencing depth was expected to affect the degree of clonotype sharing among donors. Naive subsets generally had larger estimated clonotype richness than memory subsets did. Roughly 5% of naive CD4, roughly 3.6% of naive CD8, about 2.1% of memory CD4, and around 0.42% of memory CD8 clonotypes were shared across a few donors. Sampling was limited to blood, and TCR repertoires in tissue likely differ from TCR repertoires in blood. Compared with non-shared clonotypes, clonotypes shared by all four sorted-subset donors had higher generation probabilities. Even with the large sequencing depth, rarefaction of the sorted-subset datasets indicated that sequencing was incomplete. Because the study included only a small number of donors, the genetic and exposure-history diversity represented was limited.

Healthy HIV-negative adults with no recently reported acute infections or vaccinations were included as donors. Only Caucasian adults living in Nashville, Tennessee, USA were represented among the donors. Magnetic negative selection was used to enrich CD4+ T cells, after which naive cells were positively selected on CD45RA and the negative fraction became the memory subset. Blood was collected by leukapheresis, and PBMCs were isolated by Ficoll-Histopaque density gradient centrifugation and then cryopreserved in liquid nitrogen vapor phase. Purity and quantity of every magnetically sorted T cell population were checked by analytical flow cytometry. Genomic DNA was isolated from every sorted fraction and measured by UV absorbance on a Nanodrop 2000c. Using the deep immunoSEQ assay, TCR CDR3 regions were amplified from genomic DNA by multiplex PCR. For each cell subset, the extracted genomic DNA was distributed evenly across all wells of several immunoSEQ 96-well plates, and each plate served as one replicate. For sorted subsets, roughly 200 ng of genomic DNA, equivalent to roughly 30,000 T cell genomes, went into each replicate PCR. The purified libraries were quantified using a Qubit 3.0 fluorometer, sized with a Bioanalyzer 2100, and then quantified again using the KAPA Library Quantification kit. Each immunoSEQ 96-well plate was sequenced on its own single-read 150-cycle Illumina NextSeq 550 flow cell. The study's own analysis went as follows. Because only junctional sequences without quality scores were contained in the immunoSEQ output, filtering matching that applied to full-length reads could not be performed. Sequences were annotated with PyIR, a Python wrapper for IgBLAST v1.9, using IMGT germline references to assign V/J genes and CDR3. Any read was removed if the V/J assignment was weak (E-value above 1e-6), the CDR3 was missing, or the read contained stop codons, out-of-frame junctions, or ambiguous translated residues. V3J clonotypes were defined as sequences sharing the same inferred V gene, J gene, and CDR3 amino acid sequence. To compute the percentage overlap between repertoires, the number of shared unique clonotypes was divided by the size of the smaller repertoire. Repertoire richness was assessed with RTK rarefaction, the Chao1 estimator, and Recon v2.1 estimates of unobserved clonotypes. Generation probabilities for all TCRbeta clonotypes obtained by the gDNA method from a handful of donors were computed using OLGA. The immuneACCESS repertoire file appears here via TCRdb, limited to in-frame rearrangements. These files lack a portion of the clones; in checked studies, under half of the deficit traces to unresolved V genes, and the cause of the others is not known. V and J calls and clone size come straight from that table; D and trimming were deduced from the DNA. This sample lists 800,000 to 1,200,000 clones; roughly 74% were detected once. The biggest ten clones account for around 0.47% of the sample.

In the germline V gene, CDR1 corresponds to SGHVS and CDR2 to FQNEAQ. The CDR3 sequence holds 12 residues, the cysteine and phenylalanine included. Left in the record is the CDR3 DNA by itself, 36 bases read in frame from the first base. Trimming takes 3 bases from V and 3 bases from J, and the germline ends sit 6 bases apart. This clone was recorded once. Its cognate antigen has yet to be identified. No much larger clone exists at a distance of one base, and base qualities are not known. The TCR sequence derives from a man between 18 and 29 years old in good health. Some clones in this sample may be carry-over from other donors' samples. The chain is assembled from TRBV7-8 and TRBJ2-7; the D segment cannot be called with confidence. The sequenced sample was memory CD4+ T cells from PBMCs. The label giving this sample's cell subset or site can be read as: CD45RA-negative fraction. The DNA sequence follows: TGTGCCAGCAGCTTGGGTAGCTACGAGCAGTACTTC. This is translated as CASSLGSYEQYF. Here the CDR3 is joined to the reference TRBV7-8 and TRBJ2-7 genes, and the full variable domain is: GAGVSQSPRYKVAKRGQDVALRCDPISGHVSLFWYQQALGQGPEFLTYFQNEAQLDKSGLPSDRFFAERPEGSVSTLKIQRTQQEDSAVYLCASSLGSYEQYFGPGTRLTVT.